This T cell receptor beta chain was sequenced for a study of Graves' ophthalmopathy and Graves' hyperthyroidism. Across the whole study: Upon initial diagnosis and before any treatment, peripheral blood was collected. General study points: Ophthalmopathy and stable hyperthyroidism were discriminated by a 13-signature model, with 87.88% sensitivity and about 82% specificity. For predicting ophthalmopathy progression, the model had roughly 64% sensitivity and 72.22% specificity.

The study amplified TCR beta CDR3 regions using RNA transcripts. Amplification began with first-round RT-PCR using HTBI primers, then second-round multiplex PCR was performed. From the multiplex PCR reads, TCRdb called clonotypes with MiXCR, one entry per CDR3 protein. Seen here are around 400,000 distinct CDR3 sequences, roughly 21% observed once, and the top ten hold around 3%. V was clipped by 2 bases and J by 9 bases, with 16 bases between them. Germline CDR1 and CDR2: GTSNPN and SVGIG (reference sequence). The CDR3 runs 13 residues. The sample holds many counts of this clonotype. Its antigen is undetermined. The PBMC fraction was derived from roughly 10 ml of fresh peripheral blood.

This sequence joins TRBV30 and TRBJ1-1; D remains ambiguous. The receptor comes from a woman in her late teens or twenties with stable Graves' hyperthyroidism. Sample: peripheral blood. CDR3 nucleotide sequence: TGTGCCTGGAGTCTAAGAGTATCTGACCAAGCTTTCTTT. It is translated as CAWSLRVSDQAFF.